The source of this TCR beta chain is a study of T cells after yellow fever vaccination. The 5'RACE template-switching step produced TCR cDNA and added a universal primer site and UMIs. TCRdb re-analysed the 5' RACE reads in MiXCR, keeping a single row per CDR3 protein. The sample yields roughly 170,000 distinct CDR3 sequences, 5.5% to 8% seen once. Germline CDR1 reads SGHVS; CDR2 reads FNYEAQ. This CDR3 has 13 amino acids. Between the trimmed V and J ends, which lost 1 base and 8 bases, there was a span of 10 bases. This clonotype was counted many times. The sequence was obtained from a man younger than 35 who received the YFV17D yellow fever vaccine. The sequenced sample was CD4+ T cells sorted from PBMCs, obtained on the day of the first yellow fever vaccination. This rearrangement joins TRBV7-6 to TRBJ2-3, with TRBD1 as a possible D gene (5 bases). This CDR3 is CASSLEDQGTQYF. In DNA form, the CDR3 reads TGTGCCAGCAGCTTAGAGGATCAGGGTACGCAGTATTTT.